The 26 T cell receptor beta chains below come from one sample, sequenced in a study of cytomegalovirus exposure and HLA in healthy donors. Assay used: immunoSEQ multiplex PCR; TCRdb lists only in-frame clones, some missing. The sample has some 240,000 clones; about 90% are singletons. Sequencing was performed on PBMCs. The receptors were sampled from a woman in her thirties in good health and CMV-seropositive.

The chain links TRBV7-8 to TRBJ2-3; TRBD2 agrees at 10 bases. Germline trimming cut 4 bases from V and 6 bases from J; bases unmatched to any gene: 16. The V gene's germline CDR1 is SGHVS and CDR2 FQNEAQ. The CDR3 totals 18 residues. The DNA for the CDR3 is TGTGCCAGCAGCTCAACCCTTGATAGCGGGAGGTCCCACGATACGCAGTATTTT. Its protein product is CASSSTLDSGRSHDTQYF.

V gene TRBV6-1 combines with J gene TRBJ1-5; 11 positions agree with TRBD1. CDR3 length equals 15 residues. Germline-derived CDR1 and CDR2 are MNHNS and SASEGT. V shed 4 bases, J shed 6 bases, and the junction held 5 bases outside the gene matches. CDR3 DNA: TGTGCCAGCAGTGTGGGACAGGGGGGTTTTCAGCCCCAGCATTTT. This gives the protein CASSVGQGGFQPQHF.

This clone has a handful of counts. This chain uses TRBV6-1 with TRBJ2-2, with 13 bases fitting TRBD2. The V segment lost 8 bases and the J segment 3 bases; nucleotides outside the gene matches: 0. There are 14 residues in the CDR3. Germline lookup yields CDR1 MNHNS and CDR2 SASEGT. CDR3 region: CASGLAGDTGELFF. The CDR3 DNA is TGTGCCAGCGGACTAGCGGGAGACACCGGGGAGCTGTTTTTT.

The CDR3 nucleotides are TGTGCCAGCTCACCAACGTTGGGACAGGTTTCCTACGAGCAGTACTTC. Amino acid sequence: CASSPTLGQVSYEQYF. The V gene is TRBV18, the J gene TRBJ2-7, with 8 bases matching TRBD1. The V gene's germline CDR1 is KGHSH and CDR2 LQKENI. There are 16 residues in the CDR3. With V trimmed by 2 bases and J by 1 base, 7 bases remained unmatched.

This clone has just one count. CDR3 DNA: TGTGCCAGCAGAGGAACAGGGGCATCCACGCAGTATTTT. Residues: CASRGTGASTQYF. The rearrangement joins TRBV27 to TRBJ2-3; 7 nucleotides agree with TRBD1. The CDR3 length is 13 residues. With 6 bases clipped from V and 9 bases from J, the junction kept 9 bases outside the gene matches. The germline V gene has CDR1 MNHEY and CDR2 SMNVEV (reference sequence).

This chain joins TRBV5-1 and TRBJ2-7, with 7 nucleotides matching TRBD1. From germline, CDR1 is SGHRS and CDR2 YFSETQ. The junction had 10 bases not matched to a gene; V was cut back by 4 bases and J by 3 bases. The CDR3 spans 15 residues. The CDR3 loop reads CASSARDSYVYEQYF. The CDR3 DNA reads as TGCGCCAGCAGCGCCCGGGACAGCTATGTCTACGAGCAGTACTTC.

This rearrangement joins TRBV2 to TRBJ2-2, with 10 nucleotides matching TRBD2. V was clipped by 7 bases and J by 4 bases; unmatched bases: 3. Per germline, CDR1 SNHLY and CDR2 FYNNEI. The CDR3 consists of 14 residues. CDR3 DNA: TGTGCCAGCAAGGGACTAGCGTCCACCGGGGAGCTGTTTTTT. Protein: CASKGLASTGELFF.

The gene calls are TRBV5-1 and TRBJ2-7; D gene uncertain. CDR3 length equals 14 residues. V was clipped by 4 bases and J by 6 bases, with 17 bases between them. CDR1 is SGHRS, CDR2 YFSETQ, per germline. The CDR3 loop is CASSRDHPRSEQYF. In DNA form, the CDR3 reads TGCGCCAGCAGCCGTGACCACCCGAGGAGCGAGCAGTACTTC.

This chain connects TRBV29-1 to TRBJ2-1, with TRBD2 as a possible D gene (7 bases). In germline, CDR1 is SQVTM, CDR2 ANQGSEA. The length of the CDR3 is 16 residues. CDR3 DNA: TGCGCTGCAAAGGGGGGGGTATCGGGTACCTACAATGAGCAGTTCTTC. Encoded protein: CAAKGGVSGTYNEQFF.

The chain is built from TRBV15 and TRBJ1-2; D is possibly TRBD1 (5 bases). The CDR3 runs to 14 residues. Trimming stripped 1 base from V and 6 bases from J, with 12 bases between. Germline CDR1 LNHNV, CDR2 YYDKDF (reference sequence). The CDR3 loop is CATSRARGDDGYTF. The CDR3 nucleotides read TGTGCCACCAGCAGAGCGCGGGGGGACGATGGCTACACCTTC.

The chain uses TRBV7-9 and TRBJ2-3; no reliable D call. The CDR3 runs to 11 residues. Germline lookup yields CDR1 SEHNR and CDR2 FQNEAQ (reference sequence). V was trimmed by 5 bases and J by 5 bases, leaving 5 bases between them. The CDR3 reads CASSLLDTQYF. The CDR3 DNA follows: TGTGCCAGCAGCCTTTTAGATACGCAGTATTTT.

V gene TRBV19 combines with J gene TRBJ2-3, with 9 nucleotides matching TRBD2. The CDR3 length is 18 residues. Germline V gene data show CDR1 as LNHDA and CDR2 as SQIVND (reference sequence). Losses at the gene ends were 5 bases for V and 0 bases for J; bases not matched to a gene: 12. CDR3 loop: CASSVGLAGRTSTDTQYF. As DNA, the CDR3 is TGTGCCAGTAGTGTGGGCCTAGCGGGACGGACTAGCACAGATACGCAGTATTTT.

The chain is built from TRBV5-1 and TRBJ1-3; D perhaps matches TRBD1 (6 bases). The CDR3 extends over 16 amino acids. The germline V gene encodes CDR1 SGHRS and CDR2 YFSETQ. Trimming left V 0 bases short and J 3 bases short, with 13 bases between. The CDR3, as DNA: TGCGCCAGCAGCTTGGGGCGGACAGACATTGGAAACACCATATATTTT. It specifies CASSLGRTDIGNTIYF.

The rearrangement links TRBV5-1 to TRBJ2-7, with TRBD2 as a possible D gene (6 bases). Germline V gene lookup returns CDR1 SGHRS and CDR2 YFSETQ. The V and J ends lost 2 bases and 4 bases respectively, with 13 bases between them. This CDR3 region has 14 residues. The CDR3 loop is CASSLDGRNYEQYF. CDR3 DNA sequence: TGCGCCAGCAGCTTAGACGGGAGAAATTACGAGCAGTACTTC.

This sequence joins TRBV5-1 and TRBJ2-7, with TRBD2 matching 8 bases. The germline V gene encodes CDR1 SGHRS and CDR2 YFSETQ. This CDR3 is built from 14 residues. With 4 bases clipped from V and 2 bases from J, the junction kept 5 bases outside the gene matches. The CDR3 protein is CASSVTSGTYEQYF. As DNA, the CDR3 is TGCGCCAGCAGCGTCACTAGCGGTACCTACGAGCAGTACTTC.

The CDR3 here is CASSKGQQETQYF. The CDR3 bases are TGTGCCAGTAGTAAAGGACAGCAAGAGACCCAGTACTTC. The chain links TRBV19 to TRBJ2-5; the D gene is possibly TRBD1 (6 bases). This CDR3 spans 13 amino acids. CDR1 LNHDA and CDR2 SQIVND come from the germline V gene (reference sequence). V was clipped by 4 bases and J by 2 bases, with 8 bases between them.

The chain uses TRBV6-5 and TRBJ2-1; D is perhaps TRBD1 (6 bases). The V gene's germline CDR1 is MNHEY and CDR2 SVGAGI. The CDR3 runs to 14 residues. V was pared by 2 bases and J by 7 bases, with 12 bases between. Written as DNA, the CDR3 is TGTGCCAGCAGTTACCCCGGGACACTTAATGAGCAGTTCTTC. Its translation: CASSYPGTLNEQFF.

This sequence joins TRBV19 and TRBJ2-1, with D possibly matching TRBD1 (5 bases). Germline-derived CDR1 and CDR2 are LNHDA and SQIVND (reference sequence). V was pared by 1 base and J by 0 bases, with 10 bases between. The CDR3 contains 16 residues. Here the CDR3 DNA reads TGTGCCAGTAGTATAGTGGGGCGAAGCTCCTACAATGAGCAGTTCTTC. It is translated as CASSIVGRSSYNEQFF.

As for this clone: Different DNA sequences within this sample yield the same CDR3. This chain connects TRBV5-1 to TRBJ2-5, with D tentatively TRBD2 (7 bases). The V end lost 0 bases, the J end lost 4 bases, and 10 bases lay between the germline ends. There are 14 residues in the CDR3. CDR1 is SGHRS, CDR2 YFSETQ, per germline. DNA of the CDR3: TGCGCCAGCAGCTTGGAGGGGGGGGGAGAGACCCAGTACTTC. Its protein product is CASSLEGGGETQYF.

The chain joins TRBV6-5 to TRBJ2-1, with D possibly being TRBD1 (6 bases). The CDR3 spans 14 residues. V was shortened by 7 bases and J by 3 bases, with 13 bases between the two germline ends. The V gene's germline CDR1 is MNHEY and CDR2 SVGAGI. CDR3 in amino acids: CASNPGHFYNEQFF. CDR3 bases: TGTGCCAGCAATCCGGGACACTTCTACAATGAGCAGTTCTTC.

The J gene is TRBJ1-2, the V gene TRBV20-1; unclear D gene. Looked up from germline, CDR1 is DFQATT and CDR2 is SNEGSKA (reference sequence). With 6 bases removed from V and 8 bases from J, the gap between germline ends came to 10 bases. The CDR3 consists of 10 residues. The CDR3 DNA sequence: TGCAGTGCCAGCGGGAAAGGCTACACCTTC. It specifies CSASGKGYTF.

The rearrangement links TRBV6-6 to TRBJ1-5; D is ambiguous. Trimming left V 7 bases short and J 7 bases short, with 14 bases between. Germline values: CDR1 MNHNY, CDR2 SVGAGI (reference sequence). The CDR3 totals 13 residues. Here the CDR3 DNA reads TGTGCCAGCAACGGCCCGGCGGGCCAGCCCCAGCATTTT. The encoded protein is CASNGPAGQPQHF.

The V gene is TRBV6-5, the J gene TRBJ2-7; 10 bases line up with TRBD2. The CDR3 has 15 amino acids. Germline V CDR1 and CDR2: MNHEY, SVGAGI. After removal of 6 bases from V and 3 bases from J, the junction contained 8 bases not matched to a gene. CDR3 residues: CASSRPGLAHYEQYF. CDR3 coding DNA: TGTGCCAGCAGCAGACCGGGACTAGCGCACTACGAGCAGTACTTC.

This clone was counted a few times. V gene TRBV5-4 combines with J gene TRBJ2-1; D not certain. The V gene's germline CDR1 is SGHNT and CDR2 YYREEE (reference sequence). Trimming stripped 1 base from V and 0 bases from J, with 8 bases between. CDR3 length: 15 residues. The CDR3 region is CASSLFVSSYNEQFF. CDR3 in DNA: TGTGCCAGCAGCTTGTTTGTTAGCTCCTACAATGAGCAGTTCTTC.

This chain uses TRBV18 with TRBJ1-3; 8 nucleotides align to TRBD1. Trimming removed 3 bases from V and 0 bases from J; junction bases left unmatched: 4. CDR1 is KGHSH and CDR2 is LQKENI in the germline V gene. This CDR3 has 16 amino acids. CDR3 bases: TGTGCCAGCTCACCTTTCGGACAGGGCTCTGGAAACACCATATATTTT. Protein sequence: CASSPFGQGSGNTIYF.

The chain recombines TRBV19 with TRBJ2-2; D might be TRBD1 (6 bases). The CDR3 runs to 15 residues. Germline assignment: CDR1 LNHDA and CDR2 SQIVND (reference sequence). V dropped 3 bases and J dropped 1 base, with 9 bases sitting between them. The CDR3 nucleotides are TGTGCCAGTAGTATTTCAGGGGTGAACACCGGGGAGCTGTTTTTT. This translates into CASSISGVNTGELFF.